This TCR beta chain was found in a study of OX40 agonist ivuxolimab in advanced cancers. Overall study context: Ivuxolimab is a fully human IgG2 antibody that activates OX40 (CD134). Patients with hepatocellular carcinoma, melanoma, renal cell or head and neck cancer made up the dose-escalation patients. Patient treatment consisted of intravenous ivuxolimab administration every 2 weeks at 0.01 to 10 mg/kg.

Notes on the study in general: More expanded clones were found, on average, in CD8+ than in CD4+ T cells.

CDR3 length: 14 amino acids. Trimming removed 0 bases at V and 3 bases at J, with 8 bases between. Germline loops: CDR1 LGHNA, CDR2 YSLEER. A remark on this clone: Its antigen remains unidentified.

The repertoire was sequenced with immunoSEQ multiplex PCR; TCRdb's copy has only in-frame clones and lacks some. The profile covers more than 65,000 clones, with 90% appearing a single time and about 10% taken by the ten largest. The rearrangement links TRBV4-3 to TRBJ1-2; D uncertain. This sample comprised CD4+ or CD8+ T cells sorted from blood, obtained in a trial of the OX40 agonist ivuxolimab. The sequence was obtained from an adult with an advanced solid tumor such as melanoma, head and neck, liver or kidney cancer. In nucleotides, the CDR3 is TGCGCCAGCAGCCAAGATAGGGCTCACTATGGCTACACCTTC. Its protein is CASSQDRAHYGYTF.